The rows below give T cell receptor beta chains drawn from one sample of a study of tumor-infiltrating lymphocytes in primary liver carcinoma. TCRdb used MiXCR to reprocess the multiplex PCR reads, holding one entry per CDR3 protein. This sample has 95,000 to 100,000 distinct CDR3 sequences, with approximately 70% found just once. The sequencing sample was made of liver tumor tissue from sampling region 2. The source of these receptors is a woman aged 60-75 years with primary liver carcinoma and hepatitis B virus infection. CDR3s include the opening cysteine and the closing phenylalanine or tryptophan. The order of the fields is D gene, J gene, clone size, V gene, CDR3 protein, CDR3 DNA. The D gene is left open where the match is weak. Part of the rows lack a size; the others show once, few, many or a class for expanded clones.

d_call: .
j_call: TRBJ2-5
clone_size: .
v_call: TRBV11-2
cdr3_aa: CARNLDSKGTQYF
cdr3_nt: TGTGCCAGGAACTTAGACTCCAAGGGGACCCAGTACTTC

d_call: TRBD2
j_call: TRBJ2-7
clone_size: .
v_call: TRBV5-1
cdr3_aa: CASSLAPRDGGSYEQYF
cdr3_nt: TGCGCCAGCAGCTTGGCCCCACGGGACGGGGGGTCCTACGAGCAGTACTTC

d_call: TRBD1
j_call: TRBJ1-1
clone_size: once
v_call: TRBV15
cdr3_aa: CATSGRQGRDTEAFF
cdr3_nt: TGTGCCACCAGCGGACGACAGGGGAGGGACACTGAAGCTTTCTTT

d_call: .
j_call: TRBJ2-5
clone_size: .
v_call: TRBV20-1
cdr3_aa: CSAWTLRRETQYF
cdr3_nt: TGCAGTGCTTGGACCTTACGACGGGAGACCCAGTACTTC

d_call: .
j_call: TRBJ1-2
clone_size: .
v_call: TRBV28
cdr3_aa: CTSSCMGYTF
cdr3_nt: TGTACCAGCAGTTGTATGGGCTACACCTTC

d_call: .
j_call: TRBJ2-6
clone_size: .
v_call: TRBV4-2
cdr3_aa: CASSPSRAALGISGANVLTF
cdr3_nt: TGTGCCAGTAGCCCCTCCCGAGCGGCCTTAGGCATCTCTGGGGCCAACGTCCTGACTTTC

d_call: .
j_call: TRBJ1-2
clone_size: .
v_call: TRBV29-1
cdr3_aa: CSVPGHTTYGYTF
cdr3_nt: TGCAGCGTTCCAGGGCACACGACCTATGGCTACACCTTC

d_call: .
j_call: TRBJ1-5
clone_size: .
v_call: TRBV27
cdr3_aa: CASSEAFGQPQHF
cdr3_nt: TGTGCCAGCAGTGAGGCTTTCGGTCAGCCCCAGCATTTT

d_call: .
j_call: TRBJ1-1
clone_size: .
v_call: TRBV11-2
cdr3_aa: CTSSWIGGSTEAFF
cdr3_nt: TGTACCAGCAGCTGGATAGGGGGAAGCACTGAAGCTTTCTTT

d_call: TRBD2
j_call: TRBJ2-4
clone_size: .
v_call: TRBV6-1
cdr3_aa: CASSELGGSLSIQYF
cdr3_nt: TGTGCCAGTAGTGAACTCGGCGGGAGCTTGAGCATTCAGTACTTC

d_call: TRBD1
j_call: TRBJ2-7
clone_size: many
v_call: TRBV6-1
cdr3_aa: CASRTGQLSSYEQYF
cdr3_nt: TGTGCCAGCAGAACGGGACAGCTGAGCTCCTACGAGCAGTACTTC

d_call: .
j_call: TRBJ2-1
clone_size: .
v_call: TRBV11-3
cdr3_aa: CASSLDRALNEQFF
cdr3_nt: TGTGCCAGCAGCTTAGATCGGGCCCTCAATGAGCAGTTCTTC

d_call: .
j_call: TRBJ1-1
clone_size: many
v_call: TRBV28
cdr3_aa: CASSRTANTEAFF
cdr3_nt: TGTGCCAGCAGTCGGACGGCGAACACTGAAGCTTTCTTT

d_call: .
j_call: TRBJ2-5
clone_size: .
v_call: TRBV29-1
cdr3_aa: CSTWTEETQYF
cdr3_nt: TGCAGCACCTGGACGGAAGAGACCCAGTACTTC

d_call: .
j_call: TRBJ2-1
clone_size: .
v_call: TRBV6-5
cdr3_aa: CASSRSRHNEQFF
cdr3_nt: TGTGCCAGCAGCCGAAGCAGGCACAATGAGCAGTTCTTC

d_call: TRBD2
j_call: TRBJ2-7
clone_size: .
v_call: TRBV11-2
cdr3_aa: CASSRAVLAIYEQYF
cdr3_nt: TGTGCCAGCAGCCGTGCCGTACTAGCGATTTACGAGCAGTACTTC

d_call: TRBD2
j_call: TRBJ2-2
clone_size: .
v_call: TRBV11-2
cdr3_aa: CAGSPLLAGDIGELFF
cdr3_nt: TGTGCCGGCAGCCCTCTCCTAGCGGGAGACATCGGGGAGCTGTTTTTT

d_call: .
j_call: TRBJ2-3
clone_size: many
v_call: TRBV6-5
cdr3_aa: CASSPEGPTDTQYF
cdr3_nt: TGTGCCAGCAGCCCTGAGGGCCCCACAGATACGCAGTATTTT

d_call: .
j_call: TRBJ2-7
clone_size: .
v_call: TRBV29-1
cdr3_aa: CSIEEGTPGSHEQYF
cdr3_nt: TGCAGCATTGAAGAAGGGACACCAGGCTCCCACGAGCAGTACTTC

d_call: TRBD2
j_call: TRBJ2-2
clone_size: .
v_call: TRBV29-1
cdr3_aa: CSVRAGVGELFF
cdr3_nt: TGCAGCGTGAGGGCGGGGGTGGGGGAGCTGTTTTTT

d_call: .
j_call: TRBJ1-5
clone_size: .
v_call: TRBV10-1
cdr3_aa: CACSERTDTQHF
cdr3_nt: TGCGCCTGCAGCGAACGAACAGATACGCAGCATTTT

d_call: .
j_call: TRBJ1-2
clone_size: medium-sized
v_call: TRBV11-2
cdr3_aa: CASSLALNYGYTF
cdr3_nt: TGTGCCAGCAGCTTAGCCCTAAACTATGGCTACACCTTC

d_call: .
j_call: TRBJ1-2
clone_size: .
v_call: TRBV5-1
cdr3_aa: CASRSNPTVGGFTF
cdr3_nt: TGCGCCAGCAGATCCAACCCTACCGTGGGTGGCTTCACCTTC

d_call: TRBD1
j_call: TRBJ1-5
clone_size: many
v_call: TRBV6-6
cdr3_aa: CASVPRGQGSNQPQHF
cdr3_nt: TGTGCCAGCGTCCCCCGGGGACAGGGTAGCAATCAGCCCCAGCATTTT

d_call: .
j_call: TRBJ2-3
clone_size: once
v_call: TRBV6-4
cdr3_aa: CASSDSNGGTGTQYF
cdr3_nt: TGTGCCAGCAGTGACTCGAATGGCGGCACGGGTACGCAGTATTTT

d_call: TRBD2
j_call: TRBJ2-3
clone_size: .
v_call: TRBV11-2
cdr3_aa: CASSSREGDRYAVF
cdr3_nt: TGTGCCAGCAGCTCCCGGGAGGGAGACAGATACGCAGTATTT